This T cell receptor beta chain is drawn from a study of cytomegalovirus exposure and HLA in healthy donors. Study outcomes and limitations: TCR beta chain V- and J-gene trimming was linked, in a later analysis, to a missense variant in DCLRE1C.

V was pared by 6 bases and J by 5 bases, with 23 bases between. The CDR3 sequence is 17 residues long. CDR1 is GTSNPN, CDR2 SVGIG, per germline (reference sequence). It was with 60 Vbeta and 13 Jbeta primers that the PCR ran. This table comes from immunoSEQ multiplex PCR, and its TCRdb copy is limited to in-frame clones, with some not included. This sample has about 210,000 clones, with just under 80% found just once. Notes on this clone: Its antigen remains unknown.

The chain couples TRBV30 to TRBJ1-6; a weak D match, TRBD1 (6 bases). The sequence was obtained from a boy aged 10-17 years in good health and CMV-seronegative. The sample consisted of PBMCs. CDR3 nucleotides: TGTGCCTGCCACAGGGACCCACTGGTGTTTCATAATTCACCCCTCCACTTT. Protein sequence: CACHRDPLVFHNSPLHF.